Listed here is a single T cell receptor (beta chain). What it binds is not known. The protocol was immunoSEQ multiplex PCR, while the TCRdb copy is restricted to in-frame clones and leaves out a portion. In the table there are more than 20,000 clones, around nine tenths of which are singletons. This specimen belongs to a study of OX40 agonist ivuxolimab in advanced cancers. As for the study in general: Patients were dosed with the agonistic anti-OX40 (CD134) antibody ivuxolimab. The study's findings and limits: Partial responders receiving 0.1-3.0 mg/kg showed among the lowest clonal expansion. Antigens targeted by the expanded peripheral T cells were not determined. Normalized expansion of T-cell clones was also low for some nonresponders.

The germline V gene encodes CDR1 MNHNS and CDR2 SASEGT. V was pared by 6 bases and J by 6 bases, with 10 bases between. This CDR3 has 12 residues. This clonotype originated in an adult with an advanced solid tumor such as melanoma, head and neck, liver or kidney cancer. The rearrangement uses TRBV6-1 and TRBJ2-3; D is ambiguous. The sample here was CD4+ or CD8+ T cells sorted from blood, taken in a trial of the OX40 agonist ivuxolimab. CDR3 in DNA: TGTGCCAGCAGCCCATTCCCCGATACGCAGTATTTT. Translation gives CASSPFPDTQYF.